This T cell receptor beta chain was recovered during a study of OX40 agonist ivuxolimab in advanced cancers. Across the whole study: Ivuxolimab, an agonistic anti-OX40 (CD134) antibody, was given to patients. Partial responses, seen in three patients, involved one hepatocellular carcinoma and two cutaneous melanomas.

Using immunoSEQ multiplex PCR, the repertoire was profiled, and TCRdb retains in-frame clones only, with some absent. The table records tens of thousands of clones, more than 80% of them present only once. About this clone: Its antigen is not known.

General study points: Within 6 weeks, CD4+ and CD8+ blood T cells expanded clonally at 0.1 to 3.0 mg/kg. Some patients who did not respond also had low normalized T-cell clonal expansion.

V shed 5 bases and J 0 bases; nucleotides not matched to a gene: 12. CDR3 length: 17 residues. Germline V gene sequence: CDR1 SGHTA, CDR2 FQGNSA. This TCR derives from an adult with an advanced solid tumor such as melanoma, head and neck, liver or kidney cancer. The starting material was CD4+ or CD8+ T cells sorted from blood, obtained in a trial of the OX40 agonist ivuxolimab. This sequence joins TRBV7-2 and TRBJ2-7; 8 bases fit TRBD1. For the CDR3, the DNA is TGTGCCAGCAGCGGGCGGACAGGGAGCCCTAGCTCCTACGAGCAGTACTTC. This gives the protein CASSGRTGSPSSYEQYF. Filled out from reference TRBV7-2 and TRBJ2-7, the complete variable domain reads GAGVSQSPSNKVTEKGKDVELRCDPISGHTALYWYRQSLGQGLEFLIYFQGNSAPDKSGLPSDRFSAERTGGSVSTLTIQRTQQEDSAVYLCASSGRTGSPSSYEQYFGPGTRLTVT.